The text below deals with one T cell receptor beta chain. V lost 4 bases, J lost 12 bases, and 19 bases lay in between. Germline CDR1 is SGHNT and CDR2 is YENEEA. The CDR3 length is 13 residues. The sample originates from a study of shared T cell receptors in the human thymus. TCRdb's table, derived via immunoSEQ multiplex PCR, lists solely in-frame clones and lacks some. This table holds about 660,000 clones, 70% to 90% found once. These data were likewise used in another study, on human thymus T cells.

The chain joins TRBV11-3 to TRBJ2-7, with a possible D match to TRBD1 (6 bases). This sequence originates from a boy younger than two with a congenital heart defect. The specimen sequenced was thymocytes. CDR3 residues: CASSYGPRGGRYF. CDR3 nucleotide sequence: TGTGCCAGCAGCTACGGCCCCAGGGGTGGGAGGTACTTC.